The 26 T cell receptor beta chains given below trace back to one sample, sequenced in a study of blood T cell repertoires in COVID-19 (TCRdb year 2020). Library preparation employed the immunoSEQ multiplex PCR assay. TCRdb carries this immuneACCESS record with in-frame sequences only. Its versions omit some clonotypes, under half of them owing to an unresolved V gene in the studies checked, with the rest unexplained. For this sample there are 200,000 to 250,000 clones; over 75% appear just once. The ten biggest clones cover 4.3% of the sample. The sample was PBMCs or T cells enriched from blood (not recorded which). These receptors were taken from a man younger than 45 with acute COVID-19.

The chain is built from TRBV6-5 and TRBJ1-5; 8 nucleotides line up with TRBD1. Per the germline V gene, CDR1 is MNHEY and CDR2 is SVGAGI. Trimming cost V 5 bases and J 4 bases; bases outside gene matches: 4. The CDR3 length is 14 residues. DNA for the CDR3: TGTGCCAGCAGTAGACAGGGGATTAATCAGCCCCAGCATTTT. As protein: CASSRQGINQPQHF.

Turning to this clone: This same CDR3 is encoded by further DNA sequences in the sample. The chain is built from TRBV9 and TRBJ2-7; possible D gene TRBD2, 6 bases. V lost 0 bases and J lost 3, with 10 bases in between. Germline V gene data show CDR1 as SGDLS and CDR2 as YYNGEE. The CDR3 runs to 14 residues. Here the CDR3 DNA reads TGTGCCAGCAGCGTAGCGGGCGGGAACTACGAGCAGTACTTC. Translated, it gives CASSVAGGNYEQYF.

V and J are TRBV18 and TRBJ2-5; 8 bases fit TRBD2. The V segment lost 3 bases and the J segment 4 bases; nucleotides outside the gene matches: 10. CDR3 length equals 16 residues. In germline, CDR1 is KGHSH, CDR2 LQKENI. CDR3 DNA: TGTGCCAGCTCACCCGCGGCGGGGGGCTCGGGAGAGACCCAGTACTTC. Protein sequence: CASSPAAGGSGETQYF.

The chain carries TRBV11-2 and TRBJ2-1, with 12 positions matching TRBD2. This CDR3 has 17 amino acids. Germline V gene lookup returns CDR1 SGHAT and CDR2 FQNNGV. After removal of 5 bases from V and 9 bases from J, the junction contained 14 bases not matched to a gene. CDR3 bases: TGTGCCAGCAGCCCATACGGACTAGCGGGGAGTGTAGGTGAGCAGTTCTTC. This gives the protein CASSPYGLAGSVGEQFF.

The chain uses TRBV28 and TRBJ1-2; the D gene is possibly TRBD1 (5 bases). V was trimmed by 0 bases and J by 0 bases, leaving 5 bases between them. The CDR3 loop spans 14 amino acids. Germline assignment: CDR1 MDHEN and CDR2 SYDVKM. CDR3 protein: CASSLWTANYGYTF. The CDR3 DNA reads TGTGCCAGCAGTTTATGGACAGCTAACTATGGCTACACCTTC.

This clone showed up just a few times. CDR3 loop: CASSLEGVVAFF. The CDR3 DNA is TGCGCCAGCAGCTTGGAAGGGGTAGTAGCTTTCTTT. This chain joins TRBV5-1 and TRBJ1-1; D possibly corresponds to TRBD1 (5 bases). The ends were cut back, 0 bases at V and 10 bases at J, with 10 bases in the middle. The CDR3 consists of 12 residues. Germline V gives CDR1 SGHRS, CDR2 YFSETQ. Supplemented by reference TRBV5-1 and TRBJ1-1, the full variable domain reads KAGVTQTPRYLIKTRGQQVTLSCSPISGHRSVSWYQQTPGQGLQFLFEYFSETQRNKGNFPGRFSGRQFSNSRSEMNVSTLELGDSALYLCASSLEGVVAFFGQGTRLTVV.

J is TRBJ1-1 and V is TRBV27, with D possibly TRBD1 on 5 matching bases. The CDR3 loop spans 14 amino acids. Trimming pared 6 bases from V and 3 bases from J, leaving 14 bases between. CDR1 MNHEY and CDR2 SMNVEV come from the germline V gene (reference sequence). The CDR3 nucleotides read TGTGCCAGCAGGTTGAACTGGGGGGACACTGAAGCTTTCTTT. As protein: CASRLNWGDTEAFF.

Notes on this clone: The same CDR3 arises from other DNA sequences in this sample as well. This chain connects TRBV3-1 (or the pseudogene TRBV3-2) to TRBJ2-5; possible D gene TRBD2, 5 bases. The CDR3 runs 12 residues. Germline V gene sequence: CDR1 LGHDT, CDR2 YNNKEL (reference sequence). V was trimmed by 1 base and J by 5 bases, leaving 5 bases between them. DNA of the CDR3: TGTGCCAGCAGCCAAGGGGAGGAGACCCAGTACTTC. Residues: CASSQGEETQYF.

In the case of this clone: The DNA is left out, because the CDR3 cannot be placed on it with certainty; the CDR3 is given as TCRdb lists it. The CDR3 sequence: CASSLVVAGGTLRAEYF. This chain uses TRBV5-4 with TRBJ2-7; TRBD2, the table's D call, lacks a check against the DNA. Germline CDR1 and CDR2: SGHNT and YYREEE (reference sequence). The CDR3 totals 17 residues, both ends included.

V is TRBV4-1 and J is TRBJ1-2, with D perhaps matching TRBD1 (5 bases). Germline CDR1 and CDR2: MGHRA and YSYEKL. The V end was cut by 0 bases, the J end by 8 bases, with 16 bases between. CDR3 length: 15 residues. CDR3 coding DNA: TGCGCCAGCAGCCAAGATTACGGGGGGGGTACAGGCTACACCTTC. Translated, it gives CASSQDYGGGTGYTF.

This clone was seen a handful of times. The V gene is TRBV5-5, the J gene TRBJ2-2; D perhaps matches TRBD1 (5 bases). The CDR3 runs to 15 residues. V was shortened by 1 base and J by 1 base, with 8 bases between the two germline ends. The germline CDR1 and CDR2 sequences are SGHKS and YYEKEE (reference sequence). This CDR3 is CASSLSQGNTGELFF. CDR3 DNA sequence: TGTGCCAGCAGCTTGTCCCAGGGGAACACCGGGGAGCTGTTTTTT.

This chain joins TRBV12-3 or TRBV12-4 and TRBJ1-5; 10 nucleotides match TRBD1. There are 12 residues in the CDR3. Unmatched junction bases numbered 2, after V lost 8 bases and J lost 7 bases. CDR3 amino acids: CASGTGAQPQHF. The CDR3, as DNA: TGTGCCAGCGGGACAGGGGCCCAGCCCCAGCATTTT.

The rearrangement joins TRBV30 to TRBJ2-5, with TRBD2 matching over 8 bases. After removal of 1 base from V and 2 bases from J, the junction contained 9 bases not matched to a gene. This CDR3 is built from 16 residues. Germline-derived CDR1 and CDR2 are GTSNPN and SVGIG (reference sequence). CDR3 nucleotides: TGTGCCTGGAGTGGCATCTCGGGGGGGGGTCAAGAGACCCAGTACTTC. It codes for CAWSGISGGGQETQYF.

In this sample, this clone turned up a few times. In DNA form, the CDR3 reads TGTGCCAGCAGTTATGCCGGGACAGGGGTAGTGGGTCTCTCCGGGGCCAACGTCCTGACTTTC. It specifies CASSYAGTGVVGLSGANVLTF. The chain joins TRBV6-2 or TRBV6-3 to TRBJ2-6; TRBD1 matches at 10 bases. Losses at the gene ends were 3 bases for V and 4 bases for J; bases not matched to a gene: 18. Germline CDR1 MNHEY, CDR2 SVGEGT. The CDR3 loop spans 21 amino acids.

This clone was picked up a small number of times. CDR3 loop: CASSLAEGQAHGYTF. In nucleotides, the CDR3 is TGTGCCAGCAGCTTAGCGGAGGGCCAGGCACATGGCTACACCTTC. The chain couples TRBV7-9 to TRBJ1-2; D gene ambiguous. V was clipped by 0 bases and J by 6 bases, with 14 bases between them. Germline CDR1 SEHNR, CDR2 FQNEAQ (reference sequence). The CDR3 is 15 amino acids.

Here the CDR3 reads CAWSVQEGLIYF. In DNA form, the CDR3 reads TGTGCCTGGAGTGTACAGGAGGGCCTCATCTACTTC. The rearrangement joins TRBV30 to TRBJ2-5; the D gene is possibly TRBD2 (6 bases). V lost 0 bases, J lost 14 bases, and 16 bases lay in between. The germline V gene has CDR1 GTSNPN and CDR2 SVGIG (reference sequence). The CDR3 extends over 12 amino acids.

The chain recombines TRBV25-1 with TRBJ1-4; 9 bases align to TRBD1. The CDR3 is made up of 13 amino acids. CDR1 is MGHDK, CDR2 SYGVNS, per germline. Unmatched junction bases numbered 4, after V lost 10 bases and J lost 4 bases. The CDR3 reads CATRTGVNEKLFF. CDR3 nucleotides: TGTGCCACCAGGACAGGGGTTAATGAAAAACTGTTTTTT.

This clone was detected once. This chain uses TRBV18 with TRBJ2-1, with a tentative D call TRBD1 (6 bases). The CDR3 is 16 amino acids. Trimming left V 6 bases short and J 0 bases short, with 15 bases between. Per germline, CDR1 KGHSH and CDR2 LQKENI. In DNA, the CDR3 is TGTGCCAGCTCGCCGAACAGGGCGTCCTCCTACAATGAGCAGTTCTTC. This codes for CASSPNRASSYNEQFF. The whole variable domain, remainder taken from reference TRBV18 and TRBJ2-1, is NAGVMQNPRHLVRRRGQEARLRCSPMKGHSHVYWYRQLPEEGLKFMVYLQKENIIDESGMPKERFSAEFPKEGPSILRIQQVVRGDSAAYFCASSPNRASSYNEQFFGPGTRLTVL.

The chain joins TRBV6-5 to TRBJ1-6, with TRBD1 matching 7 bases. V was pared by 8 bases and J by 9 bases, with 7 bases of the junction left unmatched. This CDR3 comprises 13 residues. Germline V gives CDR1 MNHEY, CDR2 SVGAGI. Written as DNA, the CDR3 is TGTGCCAGCCGAGGCACAGGGGCTTCACCCCTCCACTTT. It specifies CASRGTGASPLHF.

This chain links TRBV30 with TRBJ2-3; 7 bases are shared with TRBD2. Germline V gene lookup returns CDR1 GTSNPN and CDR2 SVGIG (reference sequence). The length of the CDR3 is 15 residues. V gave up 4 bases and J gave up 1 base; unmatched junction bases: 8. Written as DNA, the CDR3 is TGTGCCTGGACCGGGGGGACGTCTGGCACAGATACGCAGTATTTT. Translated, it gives CAWTGGTSGTDTQYF.

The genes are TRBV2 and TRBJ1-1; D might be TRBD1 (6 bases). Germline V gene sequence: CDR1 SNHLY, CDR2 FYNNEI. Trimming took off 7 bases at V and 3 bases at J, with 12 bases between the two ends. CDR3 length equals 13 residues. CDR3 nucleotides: TGTGCCAGCAACCGGGACACCGACACTGAAGCTTTCTTT. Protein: CASNRDTDTEAFF.

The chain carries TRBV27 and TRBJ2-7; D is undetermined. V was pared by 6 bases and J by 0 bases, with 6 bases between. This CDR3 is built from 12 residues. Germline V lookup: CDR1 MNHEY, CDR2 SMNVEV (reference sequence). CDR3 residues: CASSHSSYEQYF. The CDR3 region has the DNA TGTGCCAGCAGCCATAGCTCCTACGAGCAGTACTTC.

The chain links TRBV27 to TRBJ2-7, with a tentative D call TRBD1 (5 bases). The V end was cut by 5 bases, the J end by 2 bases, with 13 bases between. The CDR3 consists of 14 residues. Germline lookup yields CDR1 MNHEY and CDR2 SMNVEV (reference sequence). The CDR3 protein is CASSLVDKTYEQYF. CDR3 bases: TGTGCCAGCAGTCTAGTGGACAAGACCTACGAGCAGTACTTC.

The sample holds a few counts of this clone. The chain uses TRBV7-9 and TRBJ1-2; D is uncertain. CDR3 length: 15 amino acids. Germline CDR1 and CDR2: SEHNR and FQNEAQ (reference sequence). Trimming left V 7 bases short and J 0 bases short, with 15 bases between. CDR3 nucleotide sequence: TGTGCCAGCATTGGGCTGGGAGATGCTAACTATGGCTACACCTTC. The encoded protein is CASIGLGDANYGYTF.

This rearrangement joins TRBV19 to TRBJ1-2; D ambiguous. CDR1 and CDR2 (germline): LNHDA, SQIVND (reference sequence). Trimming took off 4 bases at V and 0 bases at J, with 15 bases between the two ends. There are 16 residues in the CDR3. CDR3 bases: TGTGCCAGTAGTACCCTCCTTGGGAGATCTAACTATGGCTACACCTTC. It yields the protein CASSTLLGRSNYGYTF.

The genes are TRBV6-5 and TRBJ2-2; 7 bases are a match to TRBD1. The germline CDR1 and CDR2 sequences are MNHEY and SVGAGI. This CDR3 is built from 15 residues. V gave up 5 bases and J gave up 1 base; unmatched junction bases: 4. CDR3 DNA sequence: TGTGCCAGCAGTCCAGGGGGTCTGAACACCGGGGAGCTGTTTTTT. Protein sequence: CASSPGGLNTGELFF.